This TCR beta chain was observed in a study of blood T cell repertoires in COVID-19 (TCRdb year 2020). For context, the study as a whole: Samples from collaborators originated in the United States, Italy and Spain and spanned both the acute and convalescent phases of COVID-19. The prospective study material was composed of cDNA or gDNA derived from T cells, B-cell-depleted T cells, or PBMCs. Subjects who had been exposed to COVID-19, were actively infected with it, or had recovered from it provided the deeply sampled blood TCRbeta repertoires that made up the dataset. The repertoires were released in a freely available public database intended as a resource for research on the immune response to SARS-CoV-2. Samples were obtained from the ongoing ImmuneRACE study (first 160 participants) and from about 1,300 subjects provided by 6 global collaborators. Sample metadata almost always included a de-identified subject ID, COVID-19 status, age in years and sex. Where available, HLA class I and class II types were taken from metadata supplied by the sample provider and were not determined by assay-based typing. Study-wide findings and limitations: How much clinical and demographic metadata was included differed by source and by participant, and the metadata was provided uncurated.

TCRbeta CDR3 regions were amplified from genomic DNA using the immunoSEQ Assay, a bias-controlled multiplex PCR. In the original analysis: Within the assay, amplification of reference gene primers was used to estimate how many nucleated cells each sample contained. To quantify the absolute abundance of each unique TCRbeta CDR3 rearrangement, sequence reads were collapsed and filtered. For each sample, productive Simpson clonality was calculated as the square root of Simpson's diversity index over productive rearrangements. Here the immuneACCESS table is served through TCRdb, limited to in-frame sequences with V and J called. Missing clones are a known gap in these copies; in checked studies unresolved V genes cover under half, and the rest lacks a known reason. That table supplies the V and J calls and clone size; D and trimming were determined from the DNA. The sample table records under 350,000 clones; around 90% of these occur just once. Jointly, the top ten make up roughly 2.6% of the sample.

Turning to this clone: The target of this receptor is not known. Per-base qualities were not stored, and no clone one base away is much larger.

From the cysteine through the phenylalanine, the CDR3 covers 18 amino acids. Just the 54-base CDR3 DNA is kept, in frame starting at base 1. V gives up 1 base and J gives up 5 bases, and the segment between their germline ends measures 21 bases. CDR1 is given as SEHNR and CDR2 as FQNEAQ, both from the germline V gene (reference sequence). Enrolling through a virtual design, the prospective study's participants ranged in age from roughly 18 to 90 years and lived across more than 20 United States geographic areas. Cohort assignment in the prospective study relied on participant-reported clinical history from a screening survey and a study questionnaire. For ImmuneRACE Cohort 3, a participant was defined as recovered based on two consecutive negative NP/OP PCR tests, clearance by a healthcare professional, or resolution of symptoms. In the prospective study, whole blood, serum and a nasopharyngeal or oropharyngeal swab were collected from each participant by mobile phlebotomists. Participants in the prospective study had the option to provide additional blood draws and questionnaires over an approximately 2-month period. Before DNA extraction, blood samples from the prospective study were shipped at room temperature or frozen.

The receptor comes from a man aged 55 to 69 who had recovered from COVID-19. The chain is encoded by TRBV7-9 joined to TRBJ2-1; TRBD1 could be the D gene, as 6 bases match. The sequenced sample was PBMCs or T cells enriched from blood (not recorded which). The CDR3 protein: CASSLVDRSTFMNNEQFF. The DNA sequence reads TGTGCCAGCAGCTTAGTGGACAGATCAACCTTTATGAACAATGAGCAGTTCTTC.